The T cell receptor beta chain described here comes from a study of identifying expanded T cells in peripheral blood. Broader study findings: Technical replicates showed approximately 1.2 changed clones; two weeks approximately 16; four weeks 19. Roughly two-week clone count variance significantly increased as total template count grew.

A word on this clone: The antigen is not known.

There are 13 residues in the CDR3. With V trimmed by 10 bases and J by 4 bases, 9 bases remained unmatched. CDR1 and CDR2 (germline): ENHRY, SYGVKD. Sequenced by immunoSEQ multiplex PCR; TCRdb stores in-frame clones only, minus some. The sample contains tens of thousands of clones, 84% of which appear only once. Collection occurred without any documented infections or immune events in donors. The sequence derives from a person aged 18-70 years in good health. Sequencing input: blood. The chain uses TRBV10-3 and TRBJ2-5; 7 bases agree with TRBD2. This CDR3 is CATGERERETQYF. The CDR3 DNA is TGTGCCACCGGTGAGCGGGAAAGAGAGACCCAGTACTTC.